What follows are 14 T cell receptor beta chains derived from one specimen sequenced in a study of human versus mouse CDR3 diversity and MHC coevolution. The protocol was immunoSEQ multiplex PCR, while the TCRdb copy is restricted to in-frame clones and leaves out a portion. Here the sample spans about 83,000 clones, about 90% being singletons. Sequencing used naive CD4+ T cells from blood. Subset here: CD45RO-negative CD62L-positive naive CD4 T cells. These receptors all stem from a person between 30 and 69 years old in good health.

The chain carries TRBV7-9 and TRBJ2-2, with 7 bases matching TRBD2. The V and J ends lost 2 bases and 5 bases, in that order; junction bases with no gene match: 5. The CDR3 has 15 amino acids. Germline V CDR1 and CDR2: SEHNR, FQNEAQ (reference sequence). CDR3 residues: CASSLLAGETGELFF. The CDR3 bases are TGTGCCAGCAGCTTACTCGCGGGAGAAACCGGGGAGCTGTTTTTT.

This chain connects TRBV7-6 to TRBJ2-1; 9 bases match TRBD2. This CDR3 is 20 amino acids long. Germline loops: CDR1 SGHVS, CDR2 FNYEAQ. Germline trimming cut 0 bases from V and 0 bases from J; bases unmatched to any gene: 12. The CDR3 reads CASSLAVASGISSSYNEQFF. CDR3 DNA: TGTGCCAGCAGCTTAGCGGTCGCTAGCGGGATATCGAGCTCCTACAATGAGCAGTTCTTC.

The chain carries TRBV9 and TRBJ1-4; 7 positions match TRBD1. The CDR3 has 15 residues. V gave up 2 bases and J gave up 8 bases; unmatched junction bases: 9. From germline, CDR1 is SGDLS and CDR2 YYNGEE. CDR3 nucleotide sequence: TGTGCCAGCAGCGTCTCACCTAGGGGGCACGAAAAACTGTTTTTT. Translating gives CASSVSPRGHEKLFF.

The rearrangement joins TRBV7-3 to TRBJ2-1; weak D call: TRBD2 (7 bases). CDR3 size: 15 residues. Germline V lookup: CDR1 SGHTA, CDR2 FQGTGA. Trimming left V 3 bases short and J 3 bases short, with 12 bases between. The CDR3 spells CASSLSGGHYNEQFF. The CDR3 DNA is TGTGCCAGCAGCTTGTCGGGGGGACACTACAATGAGCAGTTCTTC.

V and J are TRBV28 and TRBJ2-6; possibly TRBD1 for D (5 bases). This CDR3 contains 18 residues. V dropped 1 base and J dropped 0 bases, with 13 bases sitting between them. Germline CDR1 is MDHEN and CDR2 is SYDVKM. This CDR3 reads CASSLFKGVLSGANVLTF. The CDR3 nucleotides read TGTGCCAGCAGTTTATTTAAAGGGGTCCTCTCTGGGGCCAACGTCCTGACTTTC.

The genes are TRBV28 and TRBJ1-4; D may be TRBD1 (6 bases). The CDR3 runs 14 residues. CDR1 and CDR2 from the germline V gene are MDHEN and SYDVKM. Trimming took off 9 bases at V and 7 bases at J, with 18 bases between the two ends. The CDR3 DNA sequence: TGTGCCAGTGTGGGGGCGGGAGTCCTTGAAAAACTGTTTTTT. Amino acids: CASVGAGVLEKLFF.

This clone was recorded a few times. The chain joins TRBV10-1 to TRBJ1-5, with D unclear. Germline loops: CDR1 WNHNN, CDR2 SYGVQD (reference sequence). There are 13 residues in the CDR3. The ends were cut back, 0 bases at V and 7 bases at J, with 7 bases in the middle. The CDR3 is CASSESPRQPQHF. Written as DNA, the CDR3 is TGCGCCAGCAGTGAGTCCCCGCGACAGCCCCAGCATTTT.

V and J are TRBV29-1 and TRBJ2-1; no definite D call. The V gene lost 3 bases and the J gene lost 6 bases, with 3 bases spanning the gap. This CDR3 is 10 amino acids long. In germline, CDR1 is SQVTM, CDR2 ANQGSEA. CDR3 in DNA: TGCAGCGTTGAGCGCAATGAGCAGTTCTTC. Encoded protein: CSVERNEQFF.

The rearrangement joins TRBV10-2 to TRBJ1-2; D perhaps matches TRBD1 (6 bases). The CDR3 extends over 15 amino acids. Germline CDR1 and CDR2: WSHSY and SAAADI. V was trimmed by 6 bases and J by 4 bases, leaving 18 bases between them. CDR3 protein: CASRIGQRGGYGYTF. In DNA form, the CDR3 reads TGCGCCAGCAGGATAGGACAGCGAGGAGGCTATGGCTACACCTTC.

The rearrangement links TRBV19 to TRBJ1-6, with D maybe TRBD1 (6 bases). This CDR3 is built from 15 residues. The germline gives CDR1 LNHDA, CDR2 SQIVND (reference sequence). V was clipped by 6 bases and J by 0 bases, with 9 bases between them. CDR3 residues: CASRDRSSYNSPLHF. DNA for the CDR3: TGTGCCAGTAGAGACAGGAGCTCCTATAATTCACCCCTCCACTTT.

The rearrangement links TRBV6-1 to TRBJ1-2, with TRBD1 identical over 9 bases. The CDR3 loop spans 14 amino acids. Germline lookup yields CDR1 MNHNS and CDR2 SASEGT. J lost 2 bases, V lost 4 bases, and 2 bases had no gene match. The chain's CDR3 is CASSGGQGNYGYTF. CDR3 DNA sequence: TGTGCCAGCAGTGGCGGACAGGGGAACTATGGCTACACCTTC.

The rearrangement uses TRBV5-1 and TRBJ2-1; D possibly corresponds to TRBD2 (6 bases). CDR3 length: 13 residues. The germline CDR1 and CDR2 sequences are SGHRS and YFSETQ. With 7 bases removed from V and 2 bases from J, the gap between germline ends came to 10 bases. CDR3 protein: CASGEATYNEQFF. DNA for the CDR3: TGCGCCAGCGGGGAGGCGACCTACAATGAGCAGTTCTTC.

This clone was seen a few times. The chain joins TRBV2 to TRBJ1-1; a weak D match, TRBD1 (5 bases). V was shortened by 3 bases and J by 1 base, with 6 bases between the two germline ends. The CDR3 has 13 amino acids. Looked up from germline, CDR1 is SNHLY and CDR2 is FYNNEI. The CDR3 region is CASSEGPNTEAFF. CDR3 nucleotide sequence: TGTGCCAGCAGTGAGGGGCCGAACACTGAAGCTTTCTTT. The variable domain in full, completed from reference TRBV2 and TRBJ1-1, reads EPEVTQTPSHQVTQMGQEVILRCVPISNHLYFYWYRQILGQKVEFLVSFYNNEISEKSEIFDDQFSVERPDGSNFTLKIRSTKLEDSAMYFCASSEGPNTEAFFGQGTRLTVV.

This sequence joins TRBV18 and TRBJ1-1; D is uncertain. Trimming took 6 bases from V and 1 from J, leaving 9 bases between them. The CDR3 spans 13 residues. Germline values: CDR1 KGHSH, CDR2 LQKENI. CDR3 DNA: TGTGCCAGCTCGGAGGACCGGAACACTGAAGCTTTCTTT. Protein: CASSEDRNTEAFF.